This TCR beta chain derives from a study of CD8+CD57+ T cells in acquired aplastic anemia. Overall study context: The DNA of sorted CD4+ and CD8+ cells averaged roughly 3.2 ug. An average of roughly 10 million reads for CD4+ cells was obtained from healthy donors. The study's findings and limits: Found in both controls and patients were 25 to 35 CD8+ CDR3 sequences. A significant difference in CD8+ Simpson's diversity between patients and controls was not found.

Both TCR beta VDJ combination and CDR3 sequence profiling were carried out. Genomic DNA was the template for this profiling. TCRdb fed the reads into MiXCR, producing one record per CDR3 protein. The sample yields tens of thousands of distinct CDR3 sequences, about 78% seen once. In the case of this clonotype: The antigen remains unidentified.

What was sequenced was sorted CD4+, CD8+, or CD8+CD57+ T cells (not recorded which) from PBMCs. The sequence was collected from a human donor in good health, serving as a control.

This CDR3 is CASSDGGEETQYF. The CDR3, as DNA: TGCGCCAGCAGTGATGGCGGGGAAGAGACCCAGTACTTC. This chain uses TRBV10-1 with TRBJ2-5; TRBD2 might be the D (6 bases). Germline lookup yields CDR1 WNHNN and CDR2 SYGVQD (reference sequence). CDR3 length: 13 residues. The V gene lost 3 bases and the J gene lost 3 bases, with 8 bases spanning the gap.